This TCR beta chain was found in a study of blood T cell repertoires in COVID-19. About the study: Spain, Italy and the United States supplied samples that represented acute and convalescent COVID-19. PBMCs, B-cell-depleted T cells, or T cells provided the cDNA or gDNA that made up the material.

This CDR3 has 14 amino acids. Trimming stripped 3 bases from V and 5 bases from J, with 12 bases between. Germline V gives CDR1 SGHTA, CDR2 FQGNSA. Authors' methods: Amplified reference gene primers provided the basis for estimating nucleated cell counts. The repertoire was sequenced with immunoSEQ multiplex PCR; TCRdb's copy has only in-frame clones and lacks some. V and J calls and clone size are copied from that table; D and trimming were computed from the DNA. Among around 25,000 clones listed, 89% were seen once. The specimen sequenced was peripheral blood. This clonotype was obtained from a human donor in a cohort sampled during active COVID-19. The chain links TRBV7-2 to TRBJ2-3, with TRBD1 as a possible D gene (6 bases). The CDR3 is CASSLDSRGDTQYF. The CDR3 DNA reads TGTGCCAGCAGCTTGGACAGCCGGGGAGATACGCAGTATTTT.